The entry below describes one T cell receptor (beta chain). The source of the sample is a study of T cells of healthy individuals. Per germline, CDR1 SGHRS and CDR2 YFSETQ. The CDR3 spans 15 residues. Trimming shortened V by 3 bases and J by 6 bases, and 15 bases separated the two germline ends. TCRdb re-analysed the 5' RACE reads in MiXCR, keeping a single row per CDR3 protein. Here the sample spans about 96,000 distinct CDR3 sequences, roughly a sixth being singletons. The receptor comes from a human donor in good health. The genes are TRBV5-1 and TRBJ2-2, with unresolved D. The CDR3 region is CASSSGPDGAGELFF. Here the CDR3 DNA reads TGCGCCAGCAGCTCCGGGCCAGATGGTGCCGGGGAGCTGTTTTTT.